Presented here are 23 T cell receptor beta chains from one specimen sequenced in a study of blood T cell repertoires in COVID-19. TCRdb's copy holds only in-frame clones and misses some; the assay was immunoSEQ multiplex PCR. The sample includes fewer than 300,000 clones, 88% seen only once; the top ten take 3.5% to 4.5%. The material sequenced was peripheral blood. Source of these receptors: a man aged 60 to 69 who had recovered from COVID-19.

This clone was seen a single time. This sequence joins TRBV6-6 and TRBJ1-2, with 8 nucleotides matching TRBD1. The junction had 16 bases not matched to a gene; V was cut back by 5 bases and J by 5 bases. CDR1 is MNHNY and CDR2 is SVGAGI in the germline V gene (reference sequence). CDR3 size: 17 residues. The CDR3 here is CASSQLAWTGTKYGYTF. The CDR3 region has the DNA TGTGCCAGCAGTCAACTCGCCTGGACAGGGACGAAATATGGCTACACCTTC.

In nucleotides, the CDR3 is TGTGCCAGCAGCCCGGGCAGGGCAAGCTCTGGGGCCAACGTCCTGACTTTC. This encodes CASSPGRASSGANVLTF. The chain employs TRBV5-4 and TRBJ2-6; TRBD1 might be the D (5 bases). The germline V gene encodes CDR1 SGHNT and CDR2 YYREEE (reference sequence). The V end lost 4 bases, the J end lost 0 bases, and 14 bases lay between the germline ends. The CDR3 spans 17 residues.

This clone was picked up one time. The chain joins TRBV5-4 to TRBJ2-5; possibly TRBD1 for D (6 bases). CDR1 and CDR2 (germline): SGHNT, YYREEE (reference sequence). CDR3 length: 16 amino acids. Trimming cost V 3 bases and J 2 bases, with 17 bases left between them. The CDR3 region has the DNA TGTGCCAGCAGCTCGTGGAAACAGGGAAGTCAAGAGACCCAGTACTTC. Translating it yields CASSSWKQGSQETQYF.

This chain uses TRBV5-1 with TRBJ2-5; TRBD1 agrees at 8 bases. The V gene's germline CDR1 is SGHRS and CDR2 YFSETQ. CDR3 size: 14 residues. Losses at the gene ends were 4 bases for V and 1 base for J; bases not matched to a gene: 3. The CDR3 region is CASSPQGAQETQYF. The CDR3 DNA reads TGCGCCAGCAGCCCCCAGGGGGCCCAAGAGACCCAGTACTTC.

This clone was recorded only once. The chain recombines TRBV7-3 with TRBJ1-2, with unresolved D. Germline CDR1 and CDR2: SGHTA and FQGTGA. V was pared by 3 bases and J by 5 bases, with 10 bases between. This CDR3 region has 13 residues. This chain's CDR3 is CASSFEPGYGYTF. The CDR3, as DNA: TGTGCCAGCAGCTTTGAACCCGGTTATGGCTACACCTTC.

This sequence joins TRBV27 and TRBJ1-6; TRBD1 agrees at 9 bases. CDR1 and CDR2 (germline): MNHEY, SMNVEV (reference sequence). The CDR3 runs to 17 residues. Trimming cost V 6 bases and J 11 bases; bases outside gene matches: 17. The CDR3 here is CASRSAPYPGQGTPLHF. The CDR3 DNA reads as TGTGCCAGCAGATCTGCCCCTTATCCGGGACAGGGAACACCCCTCCACTTT.

The J gene is TRBJ1-2, the V gene TRBV3-1 (or the pseudogene TRBV3-2); D is unresolved. In germline, CDR1 is LGHDT, CDR2 YNNKEL (reference sequence). The CDR3 is 15 amino acids. Trimming took 1 base from V and 7 from J, leaving 16 bases between them. CDR3: CASSQALDQRGGYTF. For the CDR3, the DNA is TGTGCCAGCAGCCAAGCCTTGGATCAGAGAGGTGGCTACACCTTC.

The chain has TRBV4-1 and TRBJ2-1; 7 positions match TRBD2. Trimming at V came to 4 bases and at J to 2 bases, leaving 8 bases not matched to a gene. The germline V gene encodes CDR1 MGHRA and CDR2 YSYEKL. This CDR3 is built from 16 residues. The CDR3 protein is CASSLRVGLAYNEQFF. The CDR3 nucleotides are TGCGCCAGCAGCCTCCGGGTTGGACTAGCCTACAATGAGCAGTTCTTC.

On this clone itself: Other nucleotide sequences in the sample specify the same CDR3. The chain carries TRBV4-2 and TRBJ2-2; D possibly corresponds to TRBD1 (6 bases). CDR3 length: 14 residues. Germline CDR1 and CDR2: LGHNA and YNFKEQ. Trimming stripped 3 bases from V and 1 base from J, with 6 bases between. The CDR3 reads CASSQGQNTGELFF. The CDR3 nucleotides read TGTGCCAGCAGCCAGGGACAGAACACCGGGGAGCTGTTTTTT.

The chain carries TRBV11-3 and TRBJ1-1; TRBD1 matches at 8 bases. The CDR3 runs 13 residues. V lost 6 bases to trimming and J lost 4 bases; unmatched junction nucleotides: 4. The germline gives CDR1 SGHNT, CDR2 YENEEA. The CDR3 reads CASRQDRVTEAFF. CDR3 DNA: TGTGCCAGCAGACAGGACAGGGTCACTGAAGCTTTCTTT.

The chain recombines TRBV21-1 with TRBJ1-5; whether TRBD1, the table's D call, matches the DNA was not checked. TRBV21-1 is termed a pseudogene. CDR3 length: 14 amino acids. The CDR3 bases are TGTGCCAGCAGCAAAGCAGGGGGAGCCCAGCCCCAGCATTTT. Translated: CASSKAGGAQPQHF.

This rearrangement joins TRBV6-5 to TRBJ1-2; TRBD1 is a possible D gene (5 bases). The germline V gene encodes CDR1 MNHEY and CDR2 SVGAGI. CDR3 length: 13 amino acids. V shed 2 bases and J shed 7 bases, with 11 bases lying between them. The CDR3 bases are TGTGCCAGCAGTTACGAAGGAGGGGCTGGCTACACCTTC. It codes for CASSYEGGAGYTF.

The chain joins TRBV5-1 to TRBJ2-3; possibly TRBD2 for D (5 bases). Germline loops: CDR1 SGHRS, CDR2 YFSETQ. V lost 0 bases, J lost 6 bases, and 11 bases lay in between. The CDR3 spans 14 residues. The CDR3 loop is CASSLGAAMDTQYF. CDR3 sequence (DNA): TGCGCCAGCAGCTTGGGAGCGGCTATGGATACGCAGTATTTT.

The rearrangement links TRBV2 to TRBJ2-1; 9 bases line up with TRBD2. From germline, CDR1 is SNHLY and CDR2 FYNNEI. The CDR3 has 15 amino acids. V trimming: 5 bases; J trimming: 9 bases; junction bases outside the gene matches: 11. CDR3 in amino acids: CASSLIPSGVGEQFF. The CDR3 DNA reads as TGTGCCAGCAGTTTGATCCCTAGCGGGGTAGGTGAGCAGTTCTTC.

V and J are TRBV13 and TRBJ1-1; a possible D gene is TRBD1 (5 bases). The CDR3 contains 12 residues. With 3 bases removed from V and 10 bases from J, the gap between germline ends came to 12 bases. CDR1 and CDR2 (germline): PRHDT, FYEKMQ (reference sequence). The chain's CDR3 is CASSLYGGSAFF. The CDR3, as DNA: TGTGCCAGCAGCTTGTATGGGGGGTCAGCTTTCTTT.

V gene TRBV6-5 combines with J gene TRBJ2-1; the match to TRBD2 covers 8 bases. Per the germline V gene, CDR1 is MNHEY and CDR2 is SVGAGI. The CDR3 runs to 13 residues. Trimming took 0 bases from V and 14 from J; bases not matched to a gene: 6. CDR3 region: CASSYSRAGEEFF. In DNA form, the CDR3 reads TGTGCCAGCAGTTACTCAAGAGCGGGGGAGGAGTTCTTC.

The chain combines TRBV15 with TRBJ2-7; TRBD1 is a possible D gene (5 bases). V shed 0 bases and J shed 1 base, with 10 bases lying between them. This CDR3 region has 15 residues. The V gene's germline CDR1 is LNHNV and CDR2 YYDKDF (reference sequence). CDR3 protein: CATSREGGASYEQYF. The CDR3 DNA reads TGTGCCACCAGCAGAGAAGGTGGGGCATCCTACGAGCAGTACTTC.

This sequence joins TRBV5-4 and TRBJ2-7, with TRBD2 identical over 12 bases. Germline V gene lookup returns CDR1 SGHNT and CDR2 YYREEE (reference sequence). Trimming at V came to 0 bases and at J to 3 bases, leaving 1 base not matched to a gene. CDR3 size: 15 residues. CDR3 DNA sequence: TGTGCCAGCAGCTTGGGGGGACTAGCGGGCTACGAGCAGTACTTC. Translation: CASSLGGLAGYEQYF.

The chain employs TRBV19 and TRBJ1-3; TRBD1 matches 8 bases. V dropped 5 bases and J dropped 3; count of bases not matched to a gene: 12. The CDR3 is 17 amino acids. Germline V CDR1 and CDR2: LNHDA, SQIVND (reference sequence). The CDR3 DNA follows: TGTGCCAGTAGTTTCCGTACAGGGGGATTTCTTGGAAACACCATATATTTT. Its protein is CASSFRTGGFLGNTIYF.

The V and J genes are TRBV5-1 and TRBJ2-7, with TRBD2 as a possible D gene (7 bases). Germline loops: CDR1 SGHRS, CDR2 YFSETQ. V was cut by 1 base and J by 4 bases, with 15 bases left in between. CDR3 length: 15 amino acids. CDR3 residues: CASSLSAGAEYEQYF. CDR3 bases: TGCGCCAGCAGCTTGTCTGCGGGGGCTGAATACGAGCAGTACTTC. Full variable domain (missing parts from reference TRBV5-1 and TRBJ2-7): KAGVTQTPRYLIKTRGQQVTLSCSPISGHRSVSWYQQTPGQGLQFLFEYFSETQRNKGNFPGRFSGRQFSNSRSEMNVSTLELGDSALYLCASSLSAGAEYEQYFGPGTRLTVT.

The chain employs TRBV25-1 and TRBJ2-6; no clear D gene. The CDR3 runs to 16 residues. Per the germline V gene, CDR1 is MGHDK and CDR2 is SYGVNS. Deletions cut 3 bases from V and 1 base from J, with 10 bases between. In nucleotides, the CDR3 is TGTGCCAGCAGTGAGGTAATGGCTTCTGGGGCCAACGTCCTGACTTTC. Amino acids: CASSEVMASGANVLTF.

V usage is TRBV2 and J usage is TRBJ2-1; D is perhaps TRBD2 (5 bases). The CDR3 contains 15 residues. Per germline, CDR1 SNHLY and CDR2 FYNNEI. Trimming cost V 6 bases and J 8 bases, with 20 bases left between them. This CDR3 is CASSALATPLHEQFF. CDR3 nucleotide sequence: TGTGCCAGCAGCGCCCTAGCTACCCCCCTCCATGAGCAGTTCTTC.

The V call is TRBV7-9, the J call TRBJ1-1; D gene unclear. V was shortened by 5 bases and J by 10 bases, with 11 bases between the two germline ends. In germline, CDR1 is SEHNR, CDR2 FQNEAQ (reference sequence). The CDR3 loop spans 11 amino acids. The CDR3 bases are TGTGCCAGCAGCCCAGAAGTAACAGCTTTCTTT. Translation gives CASSPEVTAFF. Together with reference TRBV7-9 and TRBJ1-1, the CDR3 gives the full variable domain: DTGVSQNPRHKITKRGQNVTFRCDPISEHNRLYWYRQTLGQGPEFLTYFQNEAQLEKSRLLSDRFSAERPKGSFSTLEIQRTEQGDSAMYLCASSPEVTAFFGQGTRLTVV.